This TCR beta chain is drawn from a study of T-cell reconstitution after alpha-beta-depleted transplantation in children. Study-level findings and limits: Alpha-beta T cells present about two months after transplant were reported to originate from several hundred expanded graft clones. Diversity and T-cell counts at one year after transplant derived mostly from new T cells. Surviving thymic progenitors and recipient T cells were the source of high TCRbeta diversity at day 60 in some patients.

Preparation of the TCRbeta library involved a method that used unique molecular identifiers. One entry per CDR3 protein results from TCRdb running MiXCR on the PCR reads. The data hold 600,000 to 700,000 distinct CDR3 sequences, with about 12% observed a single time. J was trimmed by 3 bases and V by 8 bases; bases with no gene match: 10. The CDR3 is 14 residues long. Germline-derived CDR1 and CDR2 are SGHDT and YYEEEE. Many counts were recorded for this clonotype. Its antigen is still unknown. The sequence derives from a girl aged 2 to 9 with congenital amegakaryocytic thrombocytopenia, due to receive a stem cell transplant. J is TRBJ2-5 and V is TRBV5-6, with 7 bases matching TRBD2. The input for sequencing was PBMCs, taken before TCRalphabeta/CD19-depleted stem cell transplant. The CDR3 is CASSGGRGEETQYF. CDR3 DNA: TGTGCCAGTTCCGGGGGGAGAGGCGAAGAGACCCAGTACTTC.